This T cell receptor (beta chain) was documented in a study of OX40 agonist ivuxolimab in advanced cancers. As for this clone: The antigen remains undetermined.

Profiling relied on immunoSEQ multiplex PCR, and the TCRdb table lists in-frame clones only, not all of them. The sample has around 76,000 clones, just over 85% seen once. This CDR3 has 16 residues. Germline CDR1 MDHEN, CDR2 SYDVKM. The junction had 8 bases not matched to a gene; V was cut back by 5 bases and J by 0 bases. Broader study findings: Clonal expansion was seen in CD4+ and CD8+ blood T cells by week 6 at 0.1 to 3.0 mg/kg.

This specimen consisted of CD4+ or CD8+ T cells sorted from blood, obtained in a trial of the OX40 agonist ivuxolimab. This TCR derives from an adult with an advanced solid tumor such as melanoma, head and neck, liver or kidney cancer. The genes are TRBV28 and TRBJ2-3, with TRBD2 matching 7 bases. Here the CDR3 DNA reads TGTGCCAGCAGTCGTGGGACTACCCTGAGCACAGATACGCAGTATTTT. It encodes CASSRGTTLSTDTQYF.